This T cell receptor (beta chain) was recovered during a study of patients and donors after allogeneic stem cell transplantation (dated by TCRdb to 2020 to 2022). The method was RT-PCR. Sequencing was performed on a NextSeq 550. The raw public reads went through TCRdb reprocessing: fastp at Q25, MiXCR clone calling, in-frame beta chains kept. Each CDR3 protein gets just one entry, which takes the most common genes and DNA from the rows behind it. This sample comprises about 960,000 distinct CDR3 sequences, over 15% of them detected only once. The ten largest clones take up around 6% of the sample. This clonotype was counted between two and nine times. Its binding antigen is unknown. No much larger clone exists at a distance of one base, and base qualities are not known. From V the trimming removes 5 bases and from J it removes 8 bases, while the gene matches leave 4 bases of the junction unaccounted for. From the cysteine up to the phenylalanine, the CDR3 has a length of 12 residues. Just CDR3 DNA is preserved here, 36 bases in frame from base 1. CDR1 and CDR2 were assigned from the germline V gene as SNHLY and FYNNEI.

The sample consisted of blood, either unsorted or a sorted T cell fraction (not recorded which). The sequence was collected from a human donor who was either an allogeneic HSCT recipient or a stem cell or donor lymphocyte infusion donor (not recorded which). It is not recorded whose cells these are; they may come from a transplant donor. The V gene is TRBV2 and the J gene is TRBJ1-2, with 8 central nucleotides matching TRBD1. The nucleotide sequence is TGTGCCAGCAGTTCAGGGGGCAGCGGCTACACCTTC. This translates into CASSSGGSGYTF.